This T cell receptor (beta chain) was identified during a study of tumor-infiltrating lymphocytes in primary liver carcinoma. Turning to the study itself: Those sampled were patients whose primary liver carcinoma was treated by surgical resection. Tumors were stage T1-T3 N0M0, about 4 to 10 cm across. Study results and limitations: The difference in top-250-clone fraction between tumors and blood was significant, favoring tumors (p = 0.039).

A constant-region primer served to make TCR beta cDNA from around 540 ng total RNA. Three nested multiplex PCR rounds, a slightly modified ARM-PCR method, built the TCR beta libraries. The two initial PCR rounds, about 9 cycles each, used TRBV1-TRBV30 forward and C-beta reverse primers. TCRdb independently ran MiXCR on the multiplex PCR reads; one entry per CDR3 protein. The data contain around 330,000 distinct CDR3 sequences, 50% to 60% of them singletons. Trimming stripped 4 bases from V and 6 bases from J, with 11 bases between. Looked up from germline, CDR1 is SEHNR and CDR2 is FQNEAQ (reference sequence). The CDR3 is 13 residues long. Germline DNA was extracted too, while blood RNA derived from unsorted whole blood. On this clonotype itself: What it recognizes is unknown.

The sequence derives from a woman between 25 and 40 years old with primary liver carcinoma and hepatitis B virus infection. The sample consisted of peripheral blood. This chain links TRBV7-9 with TRBJ2-3; D ambiguous. Written as DNA, the CDR3 is TGTGCCAGCAGCTCTTTCAATCACGATACGCAGTATTTT. Its translation is CASSSFNHDTQYF.